This note documents a single TCR beta chain sequence. The CDR3 runs 13 residues. Germline CDR1 and CDR2: MNHNS and SASEGT. Trimming left V 3 bases short and J 6 bases short, with 11 bases between. The source of the sample is a study of blood T cell repertoires in COVID-19. Authors' analysis steps: Amplifying reference gene primers gave estimates of nucleated cell counts. Generated by immunoSEQ multiplex PCR, the TCRdb table keeps only in-frame clones and is missing some. V and J calls and clone size are copied from that table; D and trimming were computed from the DNA. The sample contains about 360,000 clones, about four fifths of which appear only once.

The sequenced sample was peripheral blood. V is TRBV6-1 and J is TRBJ1-2; tentative D call: TRBD1 (6 bases). The origin of this receptor is a man between 25 and 39 years old with active or convalescent COVID-19. CDR3 coding DNA: TGTGCCAGCAGTGAGGGGGGGCGAGATGGCTACACCTTC. This codes for CASSEGGRDGYTF.